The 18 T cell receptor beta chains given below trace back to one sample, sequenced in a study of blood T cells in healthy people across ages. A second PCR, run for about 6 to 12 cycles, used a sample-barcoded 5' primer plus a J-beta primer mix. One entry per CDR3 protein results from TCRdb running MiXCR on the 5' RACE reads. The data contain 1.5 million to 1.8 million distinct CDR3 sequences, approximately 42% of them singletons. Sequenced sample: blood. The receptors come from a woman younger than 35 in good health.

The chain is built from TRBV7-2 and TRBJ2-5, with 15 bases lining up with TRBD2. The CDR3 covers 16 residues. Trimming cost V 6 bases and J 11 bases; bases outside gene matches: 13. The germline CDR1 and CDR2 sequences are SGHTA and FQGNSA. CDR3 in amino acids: CASRPGLAGGFNEQYF. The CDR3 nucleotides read TGTGCCAGCAGGCCTGGACTAGCGGGGGGGTTCAATGAGCAGTACTTC.

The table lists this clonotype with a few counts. The CDR3 here is CASSLAESARVSNQPQHF. The CDR3 DNA is TGTGCCAGCAGTTTAGCGGAATCTGCCAGGGTAAGCAATCAGCCCCAGCATTTT. J is TRBJ1-5 and V is TRBV12-3 or TRBV12-4; perhaps TRBD1 as D (5 bases). V lost 0 bases, J lost 1 base, and 16 bases lay in between. The CDR3 is 18 amino acids.

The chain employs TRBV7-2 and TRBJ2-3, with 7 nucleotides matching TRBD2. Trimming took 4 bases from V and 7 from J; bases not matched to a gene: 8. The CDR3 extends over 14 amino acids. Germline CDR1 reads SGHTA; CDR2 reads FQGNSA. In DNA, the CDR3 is TGTGCCAGCAGCTCCCCAGCGGGGCTAAATACGCAGTATTTT. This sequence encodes CASSSPAGLNTQYF.

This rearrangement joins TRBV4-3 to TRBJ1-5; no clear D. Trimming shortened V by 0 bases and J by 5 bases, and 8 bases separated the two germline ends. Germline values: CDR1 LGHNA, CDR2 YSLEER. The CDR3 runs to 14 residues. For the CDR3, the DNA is TGCGCCAGCAGCCAAGAAAGTTCTTATCAGCCCCAGCATTTT. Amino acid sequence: CASSQESSYQPQHF.

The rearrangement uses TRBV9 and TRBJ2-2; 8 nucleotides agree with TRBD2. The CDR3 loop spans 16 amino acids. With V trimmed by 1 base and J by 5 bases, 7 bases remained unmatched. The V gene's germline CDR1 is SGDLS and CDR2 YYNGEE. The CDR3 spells CASSVSAGARTGELFF. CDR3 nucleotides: TGTGCCAGCAGCGTATCAGCGGGGGCCAGGACCGGGGAGCTGTTTTTT.

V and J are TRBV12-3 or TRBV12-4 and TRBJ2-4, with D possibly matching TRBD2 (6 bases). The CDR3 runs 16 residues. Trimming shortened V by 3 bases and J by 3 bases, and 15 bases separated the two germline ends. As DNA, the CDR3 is TGTGCCAGCAGTTTTAGACTAGATCAGGGCAAAAACATTCAGTACTTC. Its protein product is CASSFRLDQGKNIQYF.

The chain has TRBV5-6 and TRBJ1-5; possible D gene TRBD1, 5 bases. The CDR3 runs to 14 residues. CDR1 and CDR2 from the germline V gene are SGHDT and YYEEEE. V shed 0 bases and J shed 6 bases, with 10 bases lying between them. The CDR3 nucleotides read TGTGCCAGCAGCTTGGCAGGGCAAGGTCAGCCCCAGCATTTT. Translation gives CASSLAGQGQPQHF.

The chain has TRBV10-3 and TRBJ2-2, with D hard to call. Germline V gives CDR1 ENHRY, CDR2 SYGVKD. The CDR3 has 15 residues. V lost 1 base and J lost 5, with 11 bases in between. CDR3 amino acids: CAISELAATTGELFF. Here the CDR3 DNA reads TGTGCCATCAGTGAGTTGGCAGCCACTACCGGGGAGCTGTTTTTT.

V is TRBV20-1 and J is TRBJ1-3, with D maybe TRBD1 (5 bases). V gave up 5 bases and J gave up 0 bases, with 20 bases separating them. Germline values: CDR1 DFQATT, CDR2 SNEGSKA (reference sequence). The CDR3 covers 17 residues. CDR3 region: CSALRGGVVLSGNTIYF. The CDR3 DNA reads TGCAGTGCTCTTCGGGGGGGGGTAGTGCTCTCTGGAAACACCATATATTTT.

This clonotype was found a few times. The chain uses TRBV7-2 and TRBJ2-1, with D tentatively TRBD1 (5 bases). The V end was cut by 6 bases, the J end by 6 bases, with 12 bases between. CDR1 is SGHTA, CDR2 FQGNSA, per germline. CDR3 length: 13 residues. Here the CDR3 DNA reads TGTGCCAGCAGAGGCAGGGCCCCCAATGAGCAGTTCTTC. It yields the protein CASRGRAPNEQFF.

The CDR3 region has the DNA TGTGCCAGCAGCTTAGGGCGGGACAGTCCATACGAGCAGTACTTC. As protein: CASSLGRDSPYEQYF. J is TRBJ2-7 and V is TRBV13, with D perhaps matching TRBD1 (7 bases). V lost 0 bases and J lost 4, with 13 bases in between. CDR3 length equals 15 residues. Germline V gene data show CDR1 as PRHDT and CDR2 as FYEKMQ (reference sequence).

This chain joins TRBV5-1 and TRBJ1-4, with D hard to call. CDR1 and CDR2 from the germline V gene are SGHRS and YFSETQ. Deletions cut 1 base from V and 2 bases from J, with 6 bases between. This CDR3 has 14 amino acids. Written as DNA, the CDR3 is TGCGCCAGCAGCTTGACGGTGACTAATGAAAAACTGTTTTTT. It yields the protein CASSLTVTNEKLFF.

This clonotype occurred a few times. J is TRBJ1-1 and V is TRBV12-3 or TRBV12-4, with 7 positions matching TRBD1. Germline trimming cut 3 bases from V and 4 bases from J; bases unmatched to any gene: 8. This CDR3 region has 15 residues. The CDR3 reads CASSFSGGRGTEAFF. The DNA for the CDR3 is TGTGCCAGCAGTTTCTCAGGGGGACGGGGCACTGAAGCTTTCTTT.

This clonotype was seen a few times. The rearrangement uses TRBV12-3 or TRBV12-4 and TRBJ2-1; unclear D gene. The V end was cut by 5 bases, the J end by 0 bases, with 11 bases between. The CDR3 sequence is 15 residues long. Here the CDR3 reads CASSPLRSSYNEQFF. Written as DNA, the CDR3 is TGTGCCAGCAGTCCCCTAAGGAGCTCCTACAATGAGCAGTTCTTC.

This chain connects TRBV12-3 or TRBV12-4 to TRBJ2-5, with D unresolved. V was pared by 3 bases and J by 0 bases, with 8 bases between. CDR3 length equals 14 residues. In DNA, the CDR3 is TGTGCCAGCAGTTTTGGTCCCCACCAAGAGACCCAGTACTTC. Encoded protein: CASSFGPHQETQYF.

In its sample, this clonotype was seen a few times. CDR3 in amino acids: CSASFPHGAYEQYF. The CDR3 DNA is TGCAGTGCTAGCTTTCCACACGGGGCCTACGAGCAGTACTTC. The chain has TRBV20-1 and TRBJ2-7; a weak D match, TRBD2 (5 bases). Germline CDR1 is DFQATT and CDR2 is SNEGSKA (reference sequence). There are 14 residues in the CDR3. Trimming took off 3 bases at V and 2 bases at J, with 14 bases between the two ends.

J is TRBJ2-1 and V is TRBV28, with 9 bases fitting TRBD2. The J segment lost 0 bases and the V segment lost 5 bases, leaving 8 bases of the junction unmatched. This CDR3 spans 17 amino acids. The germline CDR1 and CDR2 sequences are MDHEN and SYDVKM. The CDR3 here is CASSPHFSGSSYNEQFF. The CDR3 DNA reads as TGTGCCAGCAGTCCCCACTTTAGCGGGAGCTCCTACAATGAGCAGTTCTTC.

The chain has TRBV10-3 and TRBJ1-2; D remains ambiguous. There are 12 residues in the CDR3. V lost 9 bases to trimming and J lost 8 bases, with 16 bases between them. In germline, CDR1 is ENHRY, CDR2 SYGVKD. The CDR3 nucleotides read TGTGCCATTAACGACGGCGTGAGCGGCTACACCTTC. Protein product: CAINDGVSGYTF.